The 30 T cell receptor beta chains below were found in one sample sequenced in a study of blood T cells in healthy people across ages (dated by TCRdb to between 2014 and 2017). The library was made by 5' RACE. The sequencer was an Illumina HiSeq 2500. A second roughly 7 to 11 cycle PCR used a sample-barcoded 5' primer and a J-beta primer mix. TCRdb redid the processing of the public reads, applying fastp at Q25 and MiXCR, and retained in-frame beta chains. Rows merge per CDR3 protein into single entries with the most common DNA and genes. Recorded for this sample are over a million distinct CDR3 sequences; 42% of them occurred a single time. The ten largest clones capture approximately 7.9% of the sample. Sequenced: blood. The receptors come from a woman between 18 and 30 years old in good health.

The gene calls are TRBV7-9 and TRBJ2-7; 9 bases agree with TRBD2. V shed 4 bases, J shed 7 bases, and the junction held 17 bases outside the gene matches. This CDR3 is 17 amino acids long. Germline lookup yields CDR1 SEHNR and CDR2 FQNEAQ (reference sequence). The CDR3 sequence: CASSSWTSARVLDEQYF. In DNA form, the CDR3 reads TGTGCCAGCAGCTCCTGGACTAGCGCAAGGGTCTTGGATGAGCAGTACTTC. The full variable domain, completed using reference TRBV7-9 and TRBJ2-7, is DTGVSQNPRHKITKRGQNVTFRCDPISEHNRLYWYRQTLGQGPEFLTYFQNEAQLEKSRLLSDRFSAERPKGSFSTLEIQRTEQGDSAMYLCASSSWTSARVLDEQYFGPGTRLTVT.

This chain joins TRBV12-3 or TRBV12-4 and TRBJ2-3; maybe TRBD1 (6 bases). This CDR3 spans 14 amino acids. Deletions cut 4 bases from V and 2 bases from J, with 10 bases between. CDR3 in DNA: TGTGCCAGCAGTTCCCAGGGGACCACAGATACGCAGTATTTT. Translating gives CASSSQGTTDTQYF.

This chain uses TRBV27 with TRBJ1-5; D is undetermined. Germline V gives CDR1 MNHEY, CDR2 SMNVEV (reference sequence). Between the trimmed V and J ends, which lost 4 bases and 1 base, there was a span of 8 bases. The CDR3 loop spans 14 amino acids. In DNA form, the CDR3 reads TGTGCCAGCAGTTCAGGATGGAGCAATCAGCCCCAGCATTTT. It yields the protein CASSSGWSNQPQHF.

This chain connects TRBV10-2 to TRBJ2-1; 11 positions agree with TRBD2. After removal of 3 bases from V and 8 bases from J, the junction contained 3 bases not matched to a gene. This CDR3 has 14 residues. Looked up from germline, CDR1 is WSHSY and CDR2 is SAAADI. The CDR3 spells CASSDLAGGYEQFF. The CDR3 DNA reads TGCGCCAGCAGTGATCTAGCGGGAGGCTATGAGCAGTTCTTC.

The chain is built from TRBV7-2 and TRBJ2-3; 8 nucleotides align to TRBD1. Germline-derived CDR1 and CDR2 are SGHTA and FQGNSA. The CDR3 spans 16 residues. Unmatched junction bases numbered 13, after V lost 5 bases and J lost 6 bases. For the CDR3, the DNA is TGTGCCAGCAGCCACACCACCCAGGGGGCTGGGGATACGCAGTATTTT. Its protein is CASSHTTQGAGDTQYF.

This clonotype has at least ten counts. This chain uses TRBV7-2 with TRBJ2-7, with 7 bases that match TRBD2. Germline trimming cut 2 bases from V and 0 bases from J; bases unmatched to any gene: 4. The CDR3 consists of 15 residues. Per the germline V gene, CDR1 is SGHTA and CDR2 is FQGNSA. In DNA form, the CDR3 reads TGTGCCAGCAGCTTATCAGCGGGGAGCTCCTACGAGCAGTACTTC. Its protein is CASSLSAGSSYEQYF.

The CDR3 spells CASSLVAGGPSNEQFF. The CDR3 nucleotides are TGCGCCAGCAGCTTGGTAGCGGGAGGGCCCTCGAATGAGCAGTTCTTC. The genes are TRBV5-1 and TRBJ2-1, with 11 bases that match TRBD2. Looked up from germline, CDR1 is SGHRS and CDR2 is YFSETQ. With V trimmed by 0 bases and J by 7 bases, 6 bases remained unmatched. The CDR3 extends over 16 amino acids.

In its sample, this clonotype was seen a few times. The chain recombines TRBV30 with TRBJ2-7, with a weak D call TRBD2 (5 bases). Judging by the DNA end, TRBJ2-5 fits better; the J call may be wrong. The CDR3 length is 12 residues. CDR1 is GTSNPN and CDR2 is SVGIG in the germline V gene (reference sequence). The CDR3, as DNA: TGTGCCTGGAGACCTCTCGGGAAGACCCAGTACTTC. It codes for CAWRPLGKTQYF.

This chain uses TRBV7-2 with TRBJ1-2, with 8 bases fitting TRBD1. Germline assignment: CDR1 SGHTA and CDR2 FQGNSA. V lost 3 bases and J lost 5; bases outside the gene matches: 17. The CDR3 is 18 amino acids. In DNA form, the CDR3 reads TGTGCCAGCAGCTTTAATCTTGCAGGGGGCCCAAACACTTATGGCTACACCTTC. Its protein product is CASSFNLAGGPNTYGYTF. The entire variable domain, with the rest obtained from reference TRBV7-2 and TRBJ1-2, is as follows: GAGVSQSPSNKVTEKGKDVELRCDPISGHTALYWYRQSLGQGLEFLIYFQGNSAPDKSGLPSDRFSAERTGGSVSTLTIQRTQQEDSAVYLCASSFNLAGGPNTYGYTFGSGTRLTVV.

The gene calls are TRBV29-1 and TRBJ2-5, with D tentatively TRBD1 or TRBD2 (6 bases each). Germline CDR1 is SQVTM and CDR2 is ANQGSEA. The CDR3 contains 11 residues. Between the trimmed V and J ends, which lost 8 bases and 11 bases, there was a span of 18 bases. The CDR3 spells CSLPEGGEQYF. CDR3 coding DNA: TGCAGCCTTCCCGAGGGGGGTGAGCAGTACTTC.

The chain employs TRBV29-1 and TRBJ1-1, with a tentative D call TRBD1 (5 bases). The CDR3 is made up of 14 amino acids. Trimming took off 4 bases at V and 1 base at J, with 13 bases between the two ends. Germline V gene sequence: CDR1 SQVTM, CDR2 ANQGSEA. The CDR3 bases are TGCAGCGTTGGGGGGGTAGGACAGAACACTGAAGCTTTCTTT. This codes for CSVGGVGQNTEAFF.

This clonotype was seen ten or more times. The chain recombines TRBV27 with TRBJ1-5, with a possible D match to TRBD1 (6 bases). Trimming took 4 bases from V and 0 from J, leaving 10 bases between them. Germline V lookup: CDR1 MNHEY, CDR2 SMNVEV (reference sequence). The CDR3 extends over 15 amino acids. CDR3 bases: TGTGCCAGCAGTTCCAGGACAGCTAGCAATCAGCCCCAGCATTTT. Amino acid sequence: CASSSRTASNQPQHF.

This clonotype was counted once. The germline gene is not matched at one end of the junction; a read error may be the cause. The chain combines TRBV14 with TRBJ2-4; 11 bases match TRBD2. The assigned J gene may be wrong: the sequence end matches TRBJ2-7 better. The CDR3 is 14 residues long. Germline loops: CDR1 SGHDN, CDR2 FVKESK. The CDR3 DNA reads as TGTGCCAACAGCCAAACTAGCGGGAGCTACGAGCAGTACTTC. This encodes CANSQTSGSYEQYF.

As DNA, the CDR3 is TGTGCCAGCAGCAAAAATCGTAGCGGGGGGCCCTACAAGAACACCGGGGAGCTGTTTTTT. This sequence encodes CASSKNRSGGPYKNTGELFF. The chain carries TRBV21-1 and TRBJ2-2; TRBD2, the table's D call, was not compared with the DNA. TRBV21-1 is labeled a pseudogene. The CDR3 length is 20 residues.

CDR3 amino acids: CASSQAFLRRARTYEQYF. In nucleotides, the CDR3 is TGCGCCAGCAGCCAAGCTTTCTTAAGACGAGCGAGAACCTACGAGCAGTACTTC. This chain links TRBV4-1 with TRBJ2-7; D remains unclear. CDR3 size: 18 residues. Germline CDR1 and CDR2: MGHRA and YSYEKL. Between the trimmed V and J ends, which lost 1 base and 2 bases, there was a span of 21 bases.

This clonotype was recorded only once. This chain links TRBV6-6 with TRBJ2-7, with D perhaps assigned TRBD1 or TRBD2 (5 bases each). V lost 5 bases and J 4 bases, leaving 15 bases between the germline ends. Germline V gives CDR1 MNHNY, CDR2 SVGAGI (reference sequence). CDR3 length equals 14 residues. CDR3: CASSDEGLQYEQYF. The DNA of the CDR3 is TGTGCCAGCAGTGACGAGGGGCTCCAATACGAGCAGTACTTC.

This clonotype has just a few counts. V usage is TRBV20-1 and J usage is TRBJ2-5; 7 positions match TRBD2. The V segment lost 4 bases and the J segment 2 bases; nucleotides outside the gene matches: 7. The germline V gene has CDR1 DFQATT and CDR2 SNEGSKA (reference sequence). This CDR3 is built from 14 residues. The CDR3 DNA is TGCAGTGCTACATCGGGACTACCACAAGAGACCCAGTACTTC. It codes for CSATSGLPQETQYF.

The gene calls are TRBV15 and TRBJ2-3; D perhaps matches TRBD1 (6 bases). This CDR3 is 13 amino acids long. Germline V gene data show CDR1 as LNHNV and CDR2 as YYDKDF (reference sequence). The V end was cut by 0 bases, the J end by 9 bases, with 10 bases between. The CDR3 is CATSRDQGLTQYF. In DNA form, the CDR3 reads TGTGCCACCAGCAGAGATCAGGGGCTCACGCAGTATTTT.

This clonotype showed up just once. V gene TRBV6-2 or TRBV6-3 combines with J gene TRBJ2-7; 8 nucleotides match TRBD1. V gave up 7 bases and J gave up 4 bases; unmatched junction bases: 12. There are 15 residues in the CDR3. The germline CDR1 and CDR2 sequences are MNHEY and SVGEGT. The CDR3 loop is CASISKDRVKYEQYF. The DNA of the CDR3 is TGTGCCAGCATCTCCAAGGACAGGGTGAAATACGAGCAGTACTTC.

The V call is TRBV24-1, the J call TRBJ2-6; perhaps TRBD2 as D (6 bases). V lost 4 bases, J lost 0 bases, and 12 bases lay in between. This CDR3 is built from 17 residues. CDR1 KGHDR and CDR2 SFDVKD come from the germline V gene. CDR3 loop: CATSDSGLNSGANVLTF. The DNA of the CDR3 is TGTGCCACCAGTGACTCTGGACTAAACTCTGGGGCCAACGTCCTGACTTTC.

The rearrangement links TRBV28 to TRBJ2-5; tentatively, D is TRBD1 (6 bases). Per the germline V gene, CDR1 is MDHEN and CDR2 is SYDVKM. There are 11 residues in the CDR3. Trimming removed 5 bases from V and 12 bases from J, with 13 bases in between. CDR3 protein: CASSTQRGKYF. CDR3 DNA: TGTGCCAGCAGTACGCAAAGGGGGAAGTACTTC. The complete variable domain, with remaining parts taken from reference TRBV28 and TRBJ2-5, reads DVKVTQSSRYLVKRTGEKVFLECVQDMDHENMFWYRQDPGLGLRLIYFSYDVKMKEKGDIPEGYSVSREKKERFSLILESASTNQTSMYLCASSTQRGKYFGPGTRLLVL.

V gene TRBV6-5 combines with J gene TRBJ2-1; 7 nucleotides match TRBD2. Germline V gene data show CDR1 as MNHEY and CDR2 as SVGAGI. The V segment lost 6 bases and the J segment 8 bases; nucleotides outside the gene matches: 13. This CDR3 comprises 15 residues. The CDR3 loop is CASRSGAGEWDEQFF. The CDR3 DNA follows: TGTGCCAGCAGATCTGGGGCGGGAGAGTGGGATGAGCAGTTCTTC.

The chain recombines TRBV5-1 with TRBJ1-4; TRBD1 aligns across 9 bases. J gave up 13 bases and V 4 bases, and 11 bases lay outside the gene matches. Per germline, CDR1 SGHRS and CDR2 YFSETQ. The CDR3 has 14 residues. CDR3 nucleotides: TGCGCCAGCAGCACGGGACAGGGCGGCGGTCGACTGTTTTTT. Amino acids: CASSTGQGGGRLFF.

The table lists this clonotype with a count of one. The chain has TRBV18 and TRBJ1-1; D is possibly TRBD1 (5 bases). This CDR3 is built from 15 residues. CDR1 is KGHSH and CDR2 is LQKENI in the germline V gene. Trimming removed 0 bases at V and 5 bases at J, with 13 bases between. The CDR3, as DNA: TGTGCCAGCTCACCACCGACCGGGGGGGAGACTGAAGCTTTCTTT. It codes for CASSPPTGGETEAFF.

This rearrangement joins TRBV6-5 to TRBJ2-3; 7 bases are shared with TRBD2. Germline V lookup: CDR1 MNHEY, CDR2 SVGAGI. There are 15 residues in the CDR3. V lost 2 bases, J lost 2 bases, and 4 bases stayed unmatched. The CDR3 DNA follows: TGTGCCAGCAGTTACGAGCTAGCGGACACAGATACGCAGTATTTT. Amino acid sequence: CASSYELADTDTQYF.

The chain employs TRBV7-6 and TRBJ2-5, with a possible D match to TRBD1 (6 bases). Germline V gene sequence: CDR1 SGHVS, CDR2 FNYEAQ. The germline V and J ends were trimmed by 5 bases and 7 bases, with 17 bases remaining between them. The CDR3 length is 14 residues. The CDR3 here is CASSQEQGSLTQYF. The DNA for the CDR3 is TGTGCCAGCAGCCAAGAACAGGGCTCGTTGACCCAGTACTTC. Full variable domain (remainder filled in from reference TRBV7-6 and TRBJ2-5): GAGVSQSPRYKVTKRGQDVALRCDPISGHVSLYWYRQALGQGPEFLTYFNYEAQQDKSGLPNDRFSAERPEGSISTLTIQRTEQRDSAMYRCASSQEQGSLTQYFGPGTRLLVL.

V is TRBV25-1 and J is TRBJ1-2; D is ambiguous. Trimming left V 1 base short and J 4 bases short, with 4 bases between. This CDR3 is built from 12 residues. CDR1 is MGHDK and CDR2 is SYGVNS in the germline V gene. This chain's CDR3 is CASSELSYGYTF. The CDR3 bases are TGTGCCAGCAGTGAATTGTCCTATGGCTACACCTTC.

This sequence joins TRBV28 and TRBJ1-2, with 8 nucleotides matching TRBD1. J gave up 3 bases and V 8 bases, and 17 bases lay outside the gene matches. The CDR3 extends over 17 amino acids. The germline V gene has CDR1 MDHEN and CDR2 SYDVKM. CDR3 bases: TGTGCCAGCGGGAGCCGACCGGGACAGGACTCGGACTATGGCTACACCTTC. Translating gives CASGSRPGQDSDYGYTF.

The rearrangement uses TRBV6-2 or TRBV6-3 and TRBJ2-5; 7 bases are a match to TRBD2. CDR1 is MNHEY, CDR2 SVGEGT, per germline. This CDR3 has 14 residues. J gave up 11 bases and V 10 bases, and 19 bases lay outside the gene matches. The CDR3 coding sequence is TGTGCCATCGCCCCAGCGGGGCAACGTTTGTGGCAGTACTTC. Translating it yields CAIAPAGQRLWQYF.

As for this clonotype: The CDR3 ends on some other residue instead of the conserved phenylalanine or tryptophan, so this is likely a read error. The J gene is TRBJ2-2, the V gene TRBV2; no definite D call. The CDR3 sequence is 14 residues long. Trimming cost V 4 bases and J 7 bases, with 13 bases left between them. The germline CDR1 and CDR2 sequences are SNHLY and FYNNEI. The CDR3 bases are TGTGCCAGCAGTGCTTCCAGTTGGAACGGGGAGCTGTTTTCT. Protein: CASSASSWNGELFS.